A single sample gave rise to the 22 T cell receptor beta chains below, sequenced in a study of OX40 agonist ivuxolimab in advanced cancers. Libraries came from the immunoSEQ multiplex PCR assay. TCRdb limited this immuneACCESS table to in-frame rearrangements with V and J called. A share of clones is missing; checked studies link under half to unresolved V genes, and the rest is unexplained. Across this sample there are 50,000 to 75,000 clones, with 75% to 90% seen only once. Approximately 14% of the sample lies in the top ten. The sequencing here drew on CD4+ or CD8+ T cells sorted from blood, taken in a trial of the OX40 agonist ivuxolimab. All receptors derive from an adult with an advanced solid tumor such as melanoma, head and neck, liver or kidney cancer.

The CDR3 nucleotides read TGTGCCAGCAGCATCGACAGGGTCGAAGCTTTCTTT. It codes for CASSIDRVEAFF. The chain recombines TRBV7-2 with TRBJ1-1; 7 bases agree with TRBD1. J lost 8 bases, V lost 5 bases, and 5 bases had no gene match. CDR1 and CDR2 (germline): SGHTA, FQGNSA. This CDR3 has 12 residues.

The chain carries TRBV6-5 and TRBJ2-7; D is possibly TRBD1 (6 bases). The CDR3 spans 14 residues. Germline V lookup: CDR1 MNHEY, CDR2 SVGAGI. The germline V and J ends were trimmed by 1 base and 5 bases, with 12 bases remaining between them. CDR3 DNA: TGTGCCAGCAGTTACTATATTACAGGGAACGAGCAGTACTTC. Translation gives CASSYYITGNEQYF.

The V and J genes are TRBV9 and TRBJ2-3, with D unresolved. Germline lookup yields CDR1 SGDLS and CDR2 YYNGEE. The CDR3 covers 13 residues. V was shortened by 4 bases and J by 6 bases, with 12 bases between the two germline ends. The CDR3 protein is CASSPIVDDTQYF. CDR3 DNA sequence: TGTGCCAGCAGCCCAATAGTGGATGATACGCAGTATTTT.

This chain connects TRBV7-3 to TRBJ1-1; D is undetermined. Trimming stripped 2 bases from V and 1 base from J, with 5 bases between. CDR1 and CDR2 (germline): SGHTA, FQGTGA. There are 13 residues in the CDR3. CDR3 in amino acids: CASSLGQNTEAFF. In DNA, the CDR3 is TGTGCCAGCAGCTTAGGGCAGAACACTGAAGCTTTCTTT. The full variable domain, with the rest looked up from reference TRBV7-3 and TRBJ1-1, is GAGVSQTPSNKVTEKGKYVELRCDPISGHTALYWYRQSLGQGPEFLIYFQGTGAADDSGLPNDRFFAVRPEGSVSTLKIQRTERGDSAVYLCASSLGQNTEAFFGQGTRLTVV.

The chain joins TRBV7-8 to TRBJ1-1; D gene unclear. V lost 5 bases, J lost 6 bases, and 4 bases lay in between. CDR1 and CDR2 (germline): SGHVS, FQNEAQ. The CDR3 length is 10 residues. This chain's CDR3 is CASSGSEAFF. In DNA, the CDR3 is TGTGCCAGCAGCGGGTCTGAAGCTTTCTTT.

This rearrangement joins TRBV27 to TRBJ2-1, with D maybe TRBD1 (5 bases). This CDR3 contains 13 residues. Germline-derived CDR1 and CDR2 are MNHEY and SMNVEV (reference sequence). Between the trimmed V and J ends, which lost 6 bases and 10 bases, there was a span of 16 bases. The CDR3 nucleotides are TGTGCCAGCAGACCCACCAGGGCCGTCGAGCAGTTCTTC. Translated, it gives CASRPTRAVEQFF.

CDR3 residues: CASSVAGTGELFF. CDR3 DNA sequence: TGTGCCAGCAGCGTAGCGGGCACCGGGGAGCTGTTTTTT. This chain uses TRBV9 with TRBJ2-2, with D unresolved. The length of the CDR3 is 13 residues. CDR1 is SGDLS, CDR2 YYNGEE, per germline. V was shortened by 0 bases and J by 4 bases, with 4 bases between the two germline ends.

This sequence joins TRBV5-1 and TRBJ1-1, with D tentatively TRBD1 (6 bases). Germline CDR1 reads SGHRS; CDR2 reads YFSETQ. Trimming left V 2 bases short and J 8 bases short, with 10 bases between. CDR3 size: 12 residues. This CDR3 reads CASSFTGNEAFF. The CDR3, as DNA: TGCGCCAGCAGCTTTACAGGGAACGAAGCTTTCTTT. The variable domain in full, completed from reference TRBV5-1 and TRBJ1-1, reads KAGVTQTPRYLIKTRGQQVTLSCSPISGHRSVSWYQQTPGQGLQFLFEYFSETQRNKGNFPGRFSGRQFSNSRSEMNVSTLELGDSALYLCASSFTGNEAFFGQGTRLTVV.

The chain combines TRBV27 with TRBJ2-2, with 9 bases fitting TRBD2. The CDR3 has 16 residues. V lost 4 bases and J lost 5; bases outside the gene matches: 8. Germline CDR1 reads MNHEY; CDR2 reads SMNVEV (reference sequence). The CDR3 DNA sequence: TGTGCCAGCAGTTCTCGCGGGAGGGCCGTTACCGGGGAGCTGTTTTTT. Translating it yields CASSSRGRAVTGELFF.

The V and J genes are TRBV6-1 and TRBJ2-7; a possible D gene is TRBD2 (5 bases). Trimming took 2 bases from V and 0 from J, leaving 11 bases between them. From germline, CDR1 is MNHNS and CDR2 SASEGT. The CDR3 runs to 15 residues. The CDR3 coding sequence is TGTGCCAGCAGTGAACGGGAAGGGATCTCCTACGAGCAGTACTTC. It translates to CASSEREGISYEQYF.

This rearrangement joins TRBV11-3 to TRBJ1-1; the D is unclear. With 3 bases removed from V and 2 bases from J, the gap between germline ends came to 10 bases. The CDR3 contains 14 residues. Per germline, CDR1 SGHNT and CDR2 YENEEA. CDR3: CASSFSGSNTEAFF. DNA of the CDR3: TGTGCCAGCAGCTTTAGCGGTTCCAACACTGAAGCTTTCTTT.

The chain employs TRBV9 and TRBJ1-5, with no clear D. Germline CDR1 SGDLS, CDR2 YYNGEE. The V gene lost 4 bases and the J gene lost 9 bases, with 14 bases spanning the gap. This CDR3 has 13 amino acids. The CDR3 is CASSPDGQWPQHF. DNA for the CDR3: TGTGCCAGCAGCCCCGACGGCCAATGGCCCCAGCATTTT. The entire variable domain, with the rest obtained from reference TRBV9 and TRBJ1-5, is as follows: DSGVTQTPKHLITATGQRVTLRCSPRSGDLSVYWYQQSLDQGLQFLIQYYNGEERAKGNILERFSAQQFPDLHSELNLSSLELGDSALYFCASSPDGQWPQHFGDGTRLSIL.

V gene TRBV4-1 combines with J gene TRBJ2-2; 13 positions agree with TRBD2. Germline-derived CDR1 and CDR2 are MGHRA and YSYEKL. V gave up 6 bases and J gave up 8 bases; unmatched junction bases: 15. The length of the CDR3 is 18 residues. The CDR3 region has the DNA TGCGCCAGCAGTTTTATGGACGTACTAGCGGGGGGGCAGGGGGAGCTGTTTTTT. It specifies CASSFMDVLAGGQGELFF.

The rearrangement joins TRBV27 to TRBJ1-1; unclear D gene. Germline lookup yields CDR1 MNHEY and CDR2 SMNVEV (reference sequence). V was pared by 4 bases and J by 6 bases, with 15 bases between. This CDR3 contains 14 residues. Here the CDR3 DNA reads TGTGCCAGCAGTTCAGGTTTGAGGTACGCTGAAGCTTTCTTT. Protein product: CASSSGLRYAEAFF.

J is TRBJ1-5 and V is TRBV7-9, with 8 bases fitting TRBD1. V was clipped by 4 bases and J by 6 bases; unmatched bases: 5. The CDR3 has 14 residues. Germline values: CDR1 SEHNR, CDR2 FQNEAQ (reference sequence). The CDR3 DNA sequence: TGTGCCAGCAGCTCTGGACAGGGTGTTCAGCCCCAGCATTTT. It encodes CASSSGQGVQPQHF.

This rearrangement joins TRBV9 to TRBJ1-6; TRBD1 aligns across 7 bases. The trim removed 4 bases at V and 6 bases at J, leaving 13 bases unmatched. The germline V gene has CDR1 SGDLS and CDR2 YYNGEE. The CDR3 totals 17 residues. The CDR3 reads CASSTRQGIDVNSPLHF. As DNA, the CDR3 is TGTGCCAGCAGCACCCGACAGGGAATTGATGTTAATTCACCCCTCCACTTT.

CDR3 nucleotide sequence: TGTGCCAGCAGCTTGGTAAGGAACACTGAAGCTTTCTTT. Translated: CASSLVRNTEAFF. The chain couples TRBV5-5 to TRBJ1-1; D call uncertain. Trimming stripped 0 bases from V and 1 base from J, with 4 bases between. This CDR3 contains 13 residues. The germline gives CDR1 SGHKS, CDR2 YYEKEE (reference sequence).

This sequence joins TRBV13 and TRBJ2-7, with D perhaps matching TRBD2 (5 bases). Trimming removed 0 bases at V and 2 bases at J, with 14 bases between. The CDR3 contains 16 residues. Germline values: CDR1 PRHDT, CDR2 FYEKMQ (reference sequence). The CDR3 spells CASSLGEGILTYEQYF. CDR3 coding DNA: TGTGCCAGCAGCTTAGGTGAGGGCATCTTAACCTACGAGCAGTACTTC.

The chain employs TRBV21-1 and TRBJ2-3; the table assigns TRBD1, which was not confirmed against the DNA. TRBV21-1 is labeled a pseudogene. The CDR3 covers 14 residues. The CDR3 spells CASRPGHHVDTQYF. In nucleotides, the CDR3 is TGTGCCAGCAGGCCGGGACACCATGTAGATACGCAGTATTTT.

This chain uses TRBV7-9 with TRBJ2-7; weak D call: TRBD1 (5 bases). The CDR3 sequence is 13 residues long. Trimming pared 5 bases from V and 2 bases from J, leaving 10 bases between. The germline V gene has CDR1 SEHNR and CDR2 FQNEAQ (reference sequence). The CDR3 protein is CASSPDSTYEQYF. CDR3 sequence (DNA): TGTGCCAGCAGCCCAGACAGTACCTACGAGCAGTACTTC.

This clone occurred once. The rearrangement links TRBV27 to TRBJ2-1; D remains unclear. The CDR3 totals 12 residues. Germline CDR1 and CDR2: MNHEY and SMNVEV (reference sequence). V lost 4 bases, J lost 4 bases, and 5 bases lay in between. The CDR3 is CASSSPYNEQFF. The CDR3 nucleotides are TGTGCCAGCAGTTCCCCTTACAATGAGCAGTTCTTC.

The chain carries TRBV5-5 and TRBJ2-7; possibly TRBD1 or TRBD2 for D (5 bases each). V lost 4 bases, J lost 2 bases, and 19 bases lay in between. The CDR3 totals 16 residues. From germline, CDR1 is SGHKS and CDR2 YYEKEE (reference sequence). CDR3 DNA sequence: TGTGCCAGCAGCCCCGTCGGGCAGGGAGTCGCCTACGAGCAGTACTTC. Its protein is CASSPVGQGVAYEQYF.